The 29 T cell receptor beta chains presented below share a single source sample, sequenced in a study of cytomegalovirus exposure and HLA in healthy donors. The primer mix had 60 Vbeta and 13 Jbeta primers. Assay used: immunoSEQ multiplex PCR; TCRdb lists only in-frame clones, some missing. The sample includes about 91,000 clones, around 60% of them seen just once. Specimen: PBMCs. The receptors were gathered from a human donor in good health.

This chain connects TRBV19 to TRBJ1-1; tentative D call: TRBD1 (5 bases). The CDR3 is made up of 14 amino acids. Germline V gene sequence: CDR1 LNHDA, CDR2 SQIVND (reference sequence). V dropped 3 bases and J dropped 0 bases, with 8 bases sitting between them. The CDR3 DNA reads TGTGCCAGTAGTATGGAGACAGTGAACACTGAAGCTTTCTTT. Its translation is CASSMETVNTEAFF.

This chain links TRBV11-3 with TRBJ1-2; TRBD1 might be the D (6 bases). CDR1 is SGHNT and CDR2 is YENEEA in the germline V gene. Between the trimmed V and J ends, which lost 6 bases and 7 bases, there was a span of 18 bases. This CDR3 region has 14 residues. The DNA of the CDR3 is TGTGCCAGCAGTCTTCGAGGGGGGGACCGTGGCTACACCTTC. Its translation is CASSLRGGDRGYTF.

The rearrangement uses TRBV28 and TRBJ1-2, with D possibly TRBD1 on 5 matching bases. Germline V gene sequence: CDR1 MDHEN, CDR2 SYDVKM. The CDR3 consists of 14 residues. V dropped 3 bases and J dropped 1 base, with 9 bases sitting between them. As DNA, the CDR3 is TGTGCCAGCAGTTTCTCCGGGGGTAACTATGGCTACACCTTC. It yields the protein CASSFSGGNYGYTF.

V gene TRBV6-4 combines with J gene TRBJ1-1, with D unresolved. This CDR3 region has 13 residues. CDR1 and CDR2 from the germline V gene are MRHNA and SNTAGT. Trimming took off 3 bases at V and 2 bases at J, with 7 bases between the two ends. The CDR3 DNA reads as TGTGCCAGCAGTGAAACCGGTAACACTGAAGCTTTCTTT. Protein product: CASSETGNTEAFF.

The chain joins TRBV11-2 to TRBJ1-6; D ambiguous. Trimming removed 3 bases from V and 10 bases from J, with 16 bases in between. The CDR3 contains 15 residues. CDR1 is SGHAT, CDR2 FQNNGV, per germline. The CDR3 bases are TGTGCCAGCAGCTTCCGTCCGGGATTTGAATCACCCCTCCACTTT. It encodes CASSFRPGFESPLHF. Looking up the rest from reference TRBV11-2 and TRBJ1-6 gives the full variable domain: EAGVAQSPRYKIIEKRQSVAFWCNPISGHATLYWYQQILGQGPKLLIQFQNNGVVDDSQLPKDRFSAERLKGVDSTLKIQPAKLEDSAVYLCASSFRPGFESPLHFGNGTRLTVT.

V gene TRBV7-2 combines with J gene TRBJ2-7, with 7 bases matching TRBD2. Germline V lookup: CDR1 SGHTA, CDR2 FQGNSA. The CDR3 extends over 18 amino acids. Trimming cost V 4 bases and J 3 bases; bases outside gene matches: 18. The CDR3 nucleotides read TGTGCCAGCAGCTCGGAGAGGACTAGTGTTTCGGAAAGCTACGAGCAGTACTTC. This sequence encodes CASSSERTSVSESYEQYF.

The J gene is TRBJ1-2, the V gene TRBV9; 8 bases line up with TRBD1. There are 14 residues in the CDR3. Per the germline V gene, CDR1 is SGDLS and CDR2 is YYNGEE. V lost 1 base and J lost 6; bases outside the gene matches: 5. CDR3 sequence: CASSVLDRVDGYTF. The CDR3 DNA follows: TGTGCCAGCAGCGTATTGGACAGGGTTGATGGCTACACCTTC. Filled out from reference TRBV9 and TRBJ1-2, the complete variable domain reads DSGVTQTPKHLITATGQRVTLRCSPRSGDLSVYWYQQSLDQGLQFLIQYYNGEERAKGNILERFSAQQFPDLHSELNLSSLELGDSALYFCASSVLDRVDGYTFGSGTRLTVV.

The chain carries TRBV7-2 and TRBJ1-6, with 7 bases identical to TRBD1. Per germline, CDR1 SGHTA and CDR2 FQGNSA. The V and J ends lost 1 base and 7 bases, in that order; junction bases with no gene match: 4. This CDR3 is built from 15 residues. CDR3 protein: CASSLGDSRNSPLHF. The CDR3 DNA sequence: TGTGCCAGCAGCTTAGGGGACAGCCGCAATTCACCCCTCCACTTT.

The gene calls are TRBV5-1 and TRBJ2-7; the match to TRBD2 covers 13 bases. The CDR3 runs to 15 residues. Trimming cost V 4 bases and J 5 bases; bases outside gene matches: 6. CDR1 and CDR2 from the germline V gene are SGHRS and YFSETQ. CDR3 sequence reads: CASSVWTSGGHEQYF. CDR3 DNA: TGCGCCAGCAGCGTCTGGACTAGCGGGGGCCACGAGCAGTACTTC.

V usage is TRBV5-1 and J usage is TRBJ1-6; no reliable D call. This CDR3 is 13 amino acids long. Trimming removed 5 bases at V and 6 bases at J, with 9 bases between. Looked up from germline, CDR1 is SGHRS and CDR2 is YFSETQ. The DNA for the CDR3 is TGCGCCAGCAGATGGCAGATTAATTCACCCCTCCACTTT. It codes for CASRWQINSPLHF. Full variable domain (remainder filled in from reference TRBV5-1 and TRBJ1-6): KAGVTQTPRYLIKTRGQQVTLSCSPISGHRSVSWYQQTPGQGLQFLFEYFSETQRNKGNFPGRFSGRQFSNSRSEMNVSTLELGDSALYLCASRWQINSPLHFGNGTRLTVT.

V and J are TRBV6-1 and TRBJ1-2; TRBD1 aligns across 9 bases. Germline V gene sequence: CDR1 MNHNS, CDR2 SASEGT. This CDR3 has 15 amino acids. The junction had 7 bases not matched to a gene; V was cut back by 0 bases and J by 8 bases. CDR3 loop: CASSEALGTGRGYTF. Here the CDR3 DNA reads TGTGCCAGCAGTGAAGCGTTGGGGACAGGGAGGGGCTACACCTTC.

The chain is built from TRBV19 and TRBJ1-2; tentative D call: TRBD1 (6 bases). The CDR3 length is 13 residues. Germline CDR1 reads LNHDA; CDR2 reads SQIVND (reference sequence). Trimming took 6 bases from V and 7 from J, leaving 15 bases between them. DNA for the CDR3: TGTGCCAGTAGCGTCACCGGGACATCTGGCTACACCTTC. Translated: CASSVTGTSGYTF.

This clone was recorded a few times. The rearrangement joins TRBV15 to TRBJ2-7; 12 nucleotides match TRBD2. CDR1 is LNHNV, CDR2 YYDKDF, per germline (reference sequence). The CDR3 has 15 residues. With 3 bases clipped from V and 5 bases from J, the junction kept 5 bases outside the gene matches. The CDR3 bases are TGTGCCACCAGCAGGAGGACTAGCGGGGTGGACGAGCAGTACTTC. It specifies CATSRRTSGVDEQYF.

V is TRBV5-1 and J is TRBJ2-5, with 8 bases fitting TRBD2. The J segment lost 5 bases and the V segment lost 3 bases, leaving 18 bases of the junction unmatched. There are 18 residues in the CDR3. Germline loops: CDR1 SGHRS, CDR2 YFSETQ. Here the CDR3 reads CASSSGSGGLAMGETQYF. CDR3 in DNA: TGCGCCAGCAGCTCGGGGAGCGGGGGACTCGCTATGGGGGAGACCCAGTACTTC. The whole variable domain, filled in from reference TRBV5-1 and TRBJ2-5, reads KAGVTQTPRYLIKTRGQQVTLSCSPISGHRSVSWYQQTPGQGLQFLFEYFSETQRNKGNFPGRFSGRQFSNSRSEMNVSTLELGDSALYLCASSSGSGGLAMGETQYFGPGTRLLVL.

The chain carries TRBV11-2 and TRBJ2-3, with 7 positions matching TRBD2. J gave up 5 bases and V 8 bases, and 13 bases lay outside the gene matches. The CDR3 runs 15 residues. Germline CDR1 and CDR2: SGHAT and FQNNGV. The CDR3 DNA sequence: TGTGCCAGCGGAGCCGGGGGGACCCGCGAAGATACGCAGTATTTT. This codes for CASGAGGTREDTQYF.

This sequence joins TRBV19 and TRBJ1-1, with D possibly being TRBD1 (6 bases). The length of the CDR3 is 16 residues. With 3 bases removed from V and 0 bases from J, the gap between germline ends came to 14 bases. CDR1 and CDR2 (germline): LNHDA, SQIVND (reference sequence). The CDR3 nucleotides are TGTGCCAGTAGTATTCGCCCCACAGGGATGAACACTGAAGCTTTCTTT. It yields the protein CASSIRPTGMNTEAFF.

This clone was seen just once. V is TRBV7-6 and J is TRBJ1-6, with a possible D match to TRBD1 (5 bases). The germline V and J ends were trimmed by 2 bases and 7 bases, with 9 bases remaining between them. This CDR3 has 14 amino acids. The germline V gene encodes CDR1 SGHVS and CDR2 FNYEAQ. CDR3 nucleotides: TGTGCCAGCAGCTTATGGGGGGGGAATTCACCCCTCCACTTT. Protein: CASSLWGGNSPLHF.

The rearrangement joins TRBV4-3 to TRBJ1-6; 9 bases map to TRBD1. The CDR3 loop spans 14 amino acids. Losses at the gene ends were 5 bases for V and 7 bases for J; bases not matched to a gene: 3. The germline V gene has CDR1 LGHNA and CDR2 YSLEER. The CDR3 nucleotides are TGCGCCAGCAGCATGGGACAGGGCAATTCACCCCTCCACTTT. Translated: CASSMGQGNSPLHF.

This chain links TRBV7-3 with TRBJ2-5; TRBD2 matches 12 bases. The CDR3 is made up of 17 amino acids. CDR1 SGHTA and CDR2 FQGTGA come from the germline V gene. With 2 bases clipped from V and 3 bases from J, the junction kept 7 bases outside the gene matches. The CDR3 sequence: CASSLAALAGGEETQYF. CDR3 nucleotides: TGTGCCAGCAGCTTAGCCGCCCTAGCGGGGGGGGAAGAGACCCAGTACTTC.

This chain links TRBV10-3 with TRBJ1-5, with 8 bases aligning to TRBD1. Germline V lookup: CDR1 ENHRY, CDR2 SYGVKD. The CDR3 spans 14 residues. After removal of 8 bases from V and 6 bases from J, the junction contained 9 bases not matched to a gene. This CDR3 is CAIGSGGAAQPQHF. DNA of the CDR3: TGTGCCATCGGGTCAGGGGGCGCAGCTCAGCCCCAGCATTTT.

The rearrangement uses TRBV7-6 and TRBJ1-3, with unresolved D. From germline, CDR1 is SGHVS and CDR2 FNYEAQ. V gave up 0 bases and J gave up 0 bases, with 9 bases separating them. This CDR3 has 16 amino acids. Written as DNA, the CDR3 is TGTGCCAGCAGCTTAGCGGGCCAGACCTCTGGAAACACCATATATTTT. Encoded protein: CASSLAGQTSGNTIYF.

The chain joins TRBV10-1 to TRBJ1-4; D may be TRBD1 (5 bases). The V end lost 2 bases, the J end lost 7 bases, and 17 bases lay between the germline ends. The CDR3 covers 16 residues. The germline CDR1 and CDR2 sequences are WNHNN and SYGVQD (reference sequence). CDR3 bases: TGCGCCAGCAGTGAGCTTCGGGTTCCTAGGGGTGAAAAACTGTTTTTT. Amino acids: CASSELRVPRGEKLFF.

The rearrangement joins TRBV5-1 to TRBJ1-1, with TRBD1 matching 8 bases. This CDR3 has 14 amino acids. The germline V gene encodes CDR1 SGHRS and CDR2 YFSETQ. Trimming cost V 3 bases and J 1 base; bases outside gene matches: 2. The CDR3 protein is CASSSGQGNTEAFF. CDR3 in DNA: TGCGCCAGCAGCTCAGGACAGGGGAACACTGAAGCTTTCTTT.

The gene calls are TRBV6-1 and TRBJ1-5; TRBD1 aligns across 9 bases. The CDR3 has 15 amino acids. The ends lost 5 bases at V and 5 bases at J; junction bases unmatched: 7. Per the germline V gene, CDR1 is MNHNS and CDR2 is SASEGT. CDR3 region: CASSWTGAADQPQHF. Here the CDR3 DNA reads TGTGCCAGCAGTTGGACAGGGGCGGCGGATCAGCCCCAGCATTTT.

V and J are TRBV7-2 and TRBJ2-1, with 8 bases aligning to TRBD1. V was pared by 5 bases and J by 5 bases, with 8 bases of the junction left unmatched. CDR3 size: 15 residues. Germline loops: CDR1 SGHTA, CDR2 FQGNSA. CDR3 coding DNA: TGTGCCAGCAGCAATCAGGGGGCGGGGCACAATGAGCAGTTCTTC. It encodes CASSNQGAGHNEQFF. Variable domain in full (rest from reference TRBV7-2 and TRBJ2-1): GAGVSQSPSNKVTEKGKDVELRCDPISGHTALYWYRQSLGQGLEFLIYFQGNSAPDKSGLPSDRFSAERTGGSVSTLTIQRTQQEDSAVYLCASSNQGAGHNEQFFGPGTRLTVL.

This clone was picked up a small number of times. The chain carries TRBV6-1 and TRBJ2-7; weak D call: TRBD2 (6 bases). CDR1 and CDR2 (germline): MNHNS, SASEGT. Deletions cut 5 bases from V and 1 base from J, with 9 bases between. The CDR3 has 13 amino acids. This CDR3 reads CASSHRESYEQYF. The CDR3 DNA follows: TGTGCCAGCAGTCATCGGGAGTCCTACGAGCAGTACTTC.

This sequence joins TRBV30 and TRBJ1-2; D is possibly TRBD1 (5 bases). Germline V gene data show CDR1 as GTSNPN and CDR2 as SVGIG (reference sequence). CDR3 length: 12 residues. Between the trimmed V and J ends, which lost 5 bases and 4 bases, there was a span of 11 bases. CDR3 bases: TGTGCCTGGGGACAAGACACCTATGGCTACACCTTC. It codes for CAWGQDTYGYTF. The whole variable domain, remainder taken from reference TRBV30 and TRBJ1-2, is SQTIHQWPATLVQPVGSPLSLECTVEGTSNPNLYWYRQAAGRGLQLLFYSVGIGQISSEVPQNLSASRPQDRQFILSSKKLLLSDSGFYLCAWGQDTYGYTFGSGTRLTVV.

This clone showed up just a few times. The chain carries TRBV15 and TRBJ2-7; 8 bases align to TRBD2. The V segment lost 6 bases and the J segment 0 bases; nucleotides outside the gene matches: 4. The germline CDR1 and CDR2 sequences are LNHNV and YYDKDF (reference sequence). The CDR3 totals 14 residues. The CDR3 protein is CATSLGGDSYEQYF. DNA of the CDR3: TGTGCCACCAGTCTCGGGGGGGACTCCTACGAGCAGTACTTC.

The J gene is TRBJ1-5, the V gene TRBV2; weak D call: TRBD1 (6 bases). The V end lost 2 bases, the J end lost 4 bases, and 15 bases lay between the germline ends. Germline assignment: CDR1 SNHLY and CDR2 FYNNEI. The CDR3 spans 16 residues. The CDR3 DNA reads TGTGCCAGCAGTGAATGGGGGGGCTCCCTTAATCAGCCCCAGCATTTT. This sequence encodes CASSEWGGSLNQPQHF.